Below are 23 T cell receptor beta chains sequenced from a single sample in a study of OX40 agonist ivuxolimab in advanced cancers. Sequenced by immunoSEQ multiplex PCR; TCRdb stores in-frame clones only, minus some. The data hold about 45,000 clones, with 70% to 90% observed a single time. The sample consisted of CD4+ or CD8+ T cells sorted from blood, taken in a trial of the OX40 agonist ivuxolimab. The receptors were sampled from an adult with an advanced solid tumor such as melanoma, head and neck, liver or kidney cancer.

In nucleotides, the CDR3 is TGTGCCTGGAGTGGAGTAGCGGAGGTCCCTTACGAGCAGTACTTC. Protein product: CAWSGVAEVPYEQYF. The rearrangement uses TRBV30 and TRBJ2-7, with a weak D call TRBD2 (6 bases). CDR3 size: 15 residues. V gave up 1 base and J gave up 4 bases, with 17 bases separating them. Germline V gene lookup returns CDR1 GTSNPN and CDR2 SVGIG (reference sequence).

The chain carries TRBV27 and TRBJ2-7; 7 bases align to TRBD1. This CDR3 spans 14 amino acids. Per germline, CDR1 MNHEY and CDR2 SMNVEV (reference sequence). The J segment lost 6 bases and the V segment lost 0 bases, leaving 5 bases of the junction unmatched. Here the CDR3 reads CASSLSLTGFEQYF. For the CDR3, the DNA is TGTGCCAGCAGTTTATCCCTGACAGGGTTCGAGCAGTACTTC.

The gene calls are TRBV13 and TRBJ2-1, with D possibly called TRBD1 or TRBD2 (5 bases each). The CDR3 is made up of 19 amino acids. Deletions cut 1 base from V and 0 bases from J, with 19 bases between. In germline, CDR1 is PRHDT, CDR2 FYEKMQ (reference sequence). This chain's CDR3 is CASSLAAGSGGSSYNEQFF. The CDR3 DNA follows: TGTGCCAGCAGCTTAGCGGCAGGGTCTGGGGGTAGCTCCTACAATGAGCAGTTCTTC.

The rearrangement links TRBV2 to TRBJ2-1; D is tentatively TRBD1 or TRBD2 (5 bases each). The CDR3 is 14 amino acids. Trimming took off 8 bases at V and 2 bases at J, with 13 bases between the two ends. Germline CDR1 SNHLY, CDR2 FYNNEI. CDR3 DNA sequence: TGTGCCAGCCCCCCCCGGGGCCCCTACAATGAGCAGTTCTTC. It translates to CASPPRGPYNEQFF.

Only one count was recorded for this clone. The V call is TRBV5-6, the J call TRBJ1-1, with TRBD1 matching 10 bases. Germline loops: CDR1 SGHDT, CDR2 YYEEEE. This CDR3 has 14 amino acids. Unmatched junction bases numbered 8, after V lost 4 bases and J lost 8 bases. The CDR3 sequence: CASSAGTGDGEAFF. The CDR3 DNA is TGTGCCAGCAGCGCCGGGACAGGGGACGGGGAAGCTTTCTTT.

The chain has TRBV13 and TRBJ2-7; no reliable D call. Trimming shortened V by 6 bases and J by 4 bases, and 13 bases separated the two germline ends. This CDR3 has 13 amino acids. Germline lookup yields CDR1 PRHDT and CDR2 FYEKMQ (reference sequence). The CDR3 spells CASSSGRLYEQYF. As DNA, the CDR3 is TGTGCCAGCAGTAGTGGCAGGCTGTACGAGCAGTACTTC. Combining the CDR3 with reference TRBV13 and TRBJ2-7 gives the whole variable domain AAGVIQSPRHLIKEKRETATLKCYPIPRHDTVYWYQQGPGQDPQFLISFYEKMQSDKGSIPDRFSAQQFSDYHSELNMSSLELGDSALYFCASSSGRLYEQYFGPGTRLTVT.

This chain joins TRBV7-8 and TRBJ1-5; 7 positions match TRBD1. This CDR3 contains 16 residues. V shed 5 bases and J 6 bases; nucleotides not matched to a gene: 13. Germline CDR1 is SGHVS and CDR2 is FQNEAQ. The CDR3 region has the DNA TGTGCCAGCAGCCCCCAGGGGGTAGGGCGGGTTCAGCCCCAGCATTTT. Its protein product is CASSPQGVGRVQPQHF.

The chain links TRBV4-1 to TRBJ2-7; D may be TRBD1 or TRBD2 (7 bases each). The length of the CDR3 is 15 residues. Germline-derived CDR1 and CDR2 are MGHRA and YSYEKL. Deletions cut 2 bases from V and 2 bases from J, with 13 bases between. In DNA form, the CDR3 reads TGCGCCAGCAGCCAAATCAGGGGGGGAGCCTACGAGCAGTACTTC. Residues: CASSQIRGGAYEQYF.

This clone is categorized as medium-sized. The sample contains more than one DNA sequence encoding this CDR3. The J gene is TRBJ2-7, the V gene TRBV15; D gene unclear. CDR1 LNHNV and CDR2 YYDKDF come from the germline V gene (reference sequence). The CDR3 sequence is 12 residues long. V was shortened by 1 base and J by 4 bases, with 5 bases between the two germline ends. CDR3 sequence (DNA): TGTGCCACCAGCAGAGGGGGTTACGAGCAGTACTTC. Translation: CATSRGGYEQYF.

V usage is TRBV5-1 and J usage is TRBJ2-5; tentatively, D is TRBD1 or TRBD2 (5 bases each). V was clipped by 1 base and J by 4 bases, with 14 bases between them. From germline, CDR1 is SGHRS and CDR2 YFSETQ. The CDR3 loop spans 15 amino acids. CDR3 sequence: CASSLSGLRGETQYF. CDR3 in DNA: TGCGCCAGCAGCTTGTCTGGATTGAGGGGAGAGACCCAGTACTTC.

This clone appeared a single time. The chain is built from TRBV28 and TRBJ2-7; D is ambiguous. V dropped 5 bases and J dropped 3 bases, with 2 bases sitting between them. CDR3 size: 10 residues. Per the germline V gene, CDR1 is MDHEN and CDR2 is SYDVKM. As DNA, the CDR3 is TGTGCCAGCAGTGACTACGAGCAGTACTTC. It codes for CASSDYEQYF. Complete variable domain (other parts from reference TRBV28 and TRBJ2-7): DVKVTQSSRYLVKRTGEKVFLECVQDMDHENMFWYRQDPGLGLRLIYFSYDVKMKEKGDIPEGYSVSREKKERFSLILESASTNQTSMYLCASSDYEQYFGPGTRLTVT.

This clone has a handful of counts. This sample also contains other DNA sequences that code for the same CDR3. The V and J genes are TRBV14 and TRBJ1-5, with D perhaps matching TRBD1 (5 bases). Germline V gene data show CDR1 as SGHDN and CDR2 as FVKESK. The CDR3 sequence is 13 residues long. Trimming stripped 1 base from V and 5 bases from J, with 6 bases between. The CDR3 reads CASSQGGDQPQHF. For the CDR3, the DNA is TGTGCCAGCAGCCAAGGAGGGGATCAGCCCCAGCATTTT.

The chain has TRBV6-1 and TRBJ1-2; possibly TRBD1 for D (5 bases). Trimming removed 0 bases at V and 4 bases at J, with 21 bases between. The germline CDR1 and CDR2 sequences are MNHNS and SASEGT. This CDR3 has 18 residues. CDR3 sequence reads: CASSEAKRGTRKVYGYTF. The CDR3, as DNA: TGTGCCAGCAGTGAAGCGAAGAGGGGAACCCGTAAAGTCTATGGCTACACCTTC.

The chain carries TRBV7-8 and TRBJ2-1; the D gene could be TRBD1 or TRBD2 (6 bases each). With 4 bases removed from V and 6 bases from J, the gap between germline ends came to 16 bases. CDR3 size: 15 residues. Per the germline V gene, CDR1 is SGHVS and CDR2 is FQNEAQ. DNA for the CDR3: TGTGCCAGCAGCTCGGACGGGGGCTCGGGCAATGAGCAGTTCTTC. Translated, it gives CASSSDGGSGNEQFF.

The genes are TRBV7-9 and TRBJ1-1; D unresolved. Deletions cut 5 bases from V and 3 bases from J, with 13 bases between. The CDR3 is made up of 14 amino acids. CDR1 is SEHNR and CDR2 is FQNEAQ in the germline V gene (reference sequence). The CDR3 reads CASSPSLGYTEAFF. The CDR3 coding sequence is TGTGCCAGCAGCCCCAGCTTAGGGTACACTGAAGCTTTCTTT. Full variable domain (outside the CDR3, taken from reference TRBV7-9 and TRBJ1-1): DTGVSQNPRHKITKRGQNVTFRCDPISEHNRLYWYRQTLGQGPEFLTYFQNEAQLEKSRLLSDRFSAERPKGSFSTLEIQRTEQGDSAMYLCASSPSLGYTEAFFGQGTRLTVV.

This chain uses TRBV2 with TRBJ1-1, with no clear D. Per germline, CDR1 SNHLY and CDR2 FYNNEI. The V end was cut by 6 bases, the J end by 0 bases, with 8 bases between. The CDR3 totals 13 residues. For the CDR3, the DNA is TGTGCCAGCAGCGGCGGTATGAACACTGAAGCTTTCTTT. Translated, it gives CASSGGMNTEAFF.

The chain joins TRBV5-6 to TRBJ1-1; D remains unclear. Trimming removed 0 bases from V and 1 base from J, with 7 bases in between. Germline CDR1 SGHDT, CDR2 YYEEEE. CDR3 length: 14 residues. The CDR3 here is CASSLGRRNTEAFF. The CDR3 DNA reads TGTGCCAGCAGCTTGGGGCGGAGGAACACTGAAGCTTTCTTT.

CDR3 in DNA: TGTGCCAGCAGTTTTAGCACTGAAGCTTTCTTT. Translation gives CASSFSTEAFF. The chain joins TRBV28 to TRBJ1-1; unclear D gene. Trimming took off 3 bases at V and 4 bases at J, with 3 bases between the two ends. This CDR3 spans 11 amino acids. The germline gives CDR1 MDHEN, CDR2 SYDVKM.

V is TRBV12-1 and J is TRBJ1-2. TRBV12-1 corresponds to a pseudogene. This CDR3 has 22 amino acids. CDR3 amino acids: CASSFAILRSRVSVRLLHGYTF. The CDR3 DNA is TGTGCCAGCAGCTTTGCGATTCTCAGAAGCCGGGTCTCAGTTCGTCTGCTGCATGGCTACACCTTC.

V is TRBV5-4 and J is TRBJ2-7; TRBD1 matches 7 bases. The junction had 9 bases not matched to a gene; V was cut back by 7 bases and J by 5 bases. CDR1 and CDR2 from the germline V gene are SGHNT and YYREEE (reference sequence). This CDR3 is built from 13 residues. This CDR3 reads CASGTDRSHEQYF. As DNA, the CDR3 is TGTGCCAGCGGGACGGACAGGTCTCACGAGCAGTACTTC. The variable domain in full, with the rest retrieved from reference TRBV5-4 and TRBJ2-7, is ETGVTQSPTHLIKTRGQQVTLRCSSQSGHNTVSWYQQALGQGPQFIFQYYREEENGRGNFPPRFSGLQFPNYSSELNVNALELDDSALYLCASGTDRSHEQYFGPGTRLTVT.

The rearrangement links TRBV30 to TRBJ1-1; no reliable D call. Trimming left V 5 bases short and J 6 bases short, with 16 bases between. Germline V gives CDR1 GTSNPN, CDR2 SVGIG (reference sequence). This CDR3 region has 13 residues. CDR3 protein: CAWFPHDRPEAFF. The CDR3 nucleotides read TGTGCCTGGTTCCCCCACGATCGGCCTGAAGCTTTCTTT.

J is TRBJ1-2 and V is TRBV27; D is perhaps TRBD1 (5 bases). Trimming shortened V by 8 bases and J by 8 bases, and 15 bases separated the two germline ends. Per germline, CDR1 MNHEY and CDR2 SMNVEV (reference sequence). The CDR3 extends over 12 amino acids. DNA for the CDR3: TGTGCCAGCGGTGCCCCAGGGTCGGGCTACACCTTC. It codes for CASGAPGSGYTF.

The V and J genes are TRBV7-2 and TRBJ2-7; no clear D. CDR1 and CDR2 from the germline V gene are SGHTA and FQGNSA. V lost 5 bases and J 6 bases, leaving 26 bases between the germline ends. The CDR3 spans 17 residues. The CDR3 reads CASSLVPRTAGPFEQYF. Written as DNA, the CDR3 is TGTGCCAGCAGCCTAGTTCCTCGGACGGCAGGCCCCTTCGAGCAGTACTTC.